The present T cell receptor beta chain was sequenced within a study of sequential checkpoint blockade in melanoma. Study in general: Patients were randomized 1:1 to nivolumab-then-ipilimumab or ipilimumab-then-nivolumab first-line. Both treatment sequences were followed by maintenance nivolumab.

V was pared by 5 bases and J by 2 bases, with 13 bases of the junction left unmatched. Germline V gene lookup returns CDR1 SGHVS and CDR2 FNYEAQ. The CDR3 spans 17 residues. Assay used: immunoSEQ multiplex PCR; TCRdb lists only in-frame clones, some missing. This table has more than 9,500 clones, approximately 83% appearing once. The treatment denotes: randomized to nivolumab then ipilimumab (arm A) or the reverse (arm B). Live CD3+CD8+ CD19− CD56− cells were sorted from PBMCs. The source is a human donor with melanoma. The source was CD8+ T cells sorted from blood (inferred from file names), collected from a patient given nivolumab and ipilimumab in sequence. This chain uses TRBV7-6 with TRBJ1-2; TRBD1 agrees at 8 bases. The CDR3 region has the DNA TGTGCCAGCAGCCGGGAAGGGGAGGCAGGGGGCAACTATGGCTACACCTTC. It is translated as CASSREGEAGGNYGYTF.